These 24 T cell receptor beta chains originate from one sample sequenced in a study of tumor-infiltrating lymphocytes in primary liver carcinoma. TCR beta cDNA was reverse-transcribed from about 0.45 ug of total RNA. The reaction used a constant-region primer and ProtoScript II reverse transcriptase. Amplification in three nested multiplex PCR rounds with slightly modified ARM-PCR gave rise to TCR beta libraries. Primers for the first two PCR rounds were TRBV1-TRBV30 forward primers and a C-beta reverse primer (roughly 10 cycles per round). One entry per CDR3 protein results from TCRdb running MiXCR on the multiplex PCR reads. The sample contains fewer than 350,000 distinct CDR3 sequences, about 61% of which appear only once. Unsorted whole blood yielded the blood RNA, and germline DNA was also extracted. The specimen was peripheral blood. The receptors were gathered from a middle-aged man with primary liver carcinoma and hepatitis B virus infection.

Note on this clonotype: This may be a read error: a much more frequent sequence differs by one nucleotide. The chain carries TRBV6-6 and TRBJ2-4; 9 positions match TRBD2. The CDR3 has 20 residues. V trimming: 5 bases; J trimming: 6 bases; junction bases outside the gene matches: 23. Germline CDR1 is MNHNY and CDR2 is SVGAGI (reference sequence). CDR3 protein: CASSPERRTGTSGRPNIQYF. CDR3 bases: TGTGCCAGCAGTCCCGAACGCCGAACGGGAACCAGCGGGAGGCCAAACATTCAGTACTTC.

This clonotype was seen more than once but under ten times. The CDR3 DNA reads as TGTGCCAGCAGCTTCGCCGTTCAGCGGGATAATTCACCCCTCCACTTT. The encoded protein is CASSFAVQRDNSPLHF. This chain connects TRBV28 to TRBJ1-6; no clear D gene. The CDR3 has 16 residues. From germline, CDR1 is MDHEN and CDR2 SYDVKM. Deletions cut 6 bases from V and 5 bases from J, with 17 bases between.

As to this clonotype: Being one base from a much bigger clone, this may be a read error. This chain links TRBV6-2 or TRBV6-3 with TRBJ1-5; D is perhaps TRBD1 (5 bases). The CDR3 runs to 14 residues. The germline V gene has CDR1 MNHEY and CDR2 SVGEGT. The CDR3 sequence is CVSSDVGGNQPQHF. The CDR3 region has the DNA TGTGTCAGCAGCGACGTCGGGGGGAATCAGCCCCAGCATTTT.

As for this clonotype: This may be a read error, as it is one base from a much larger clone. The chain links TRBV6-1 to TRBJ1-3; no reliable D call. This CDR3 has 11 residues. Looked up from germline, CDR1 is MNHNS and CDR2 is SASEGT. The V end lost 11 bases, the J end lost 4 bases, and 9 bases lay between the germline ends. The chain's CDR3 is CACKLGNTIYF. CDR3 nucleotide sequence: TGTGCCTGTAAATTGGGAAACACCATATATTTT.

The chain employs TRBV4-2 and TRBJ2-1, with D perhaps TRBD2 (5 bases). CDR1 and CDR2 from the germline V gene are LGHNA and YNFKEQ. V gave up 0 bases and J gave up 10 bases, with 13 bases separating them. CDR3 length: 14 amino acids. The CDR3 sequence is CASSQELETKEQFF. The CDR3 coding sequence is TGTGCCAGCAGCCAAGAACTAGAAACGAAAGAGCAGTTCTTC.

A note on this clonotype: Mismatch with germline at one junction end may stem from a read error. CDR3 sequence: CASSLRIAGVETQHF. The CDR3 nucleotides are TGTGCCAGCAGCTTGAGAATAGCGGGAGTGGAGACCCAGCACTTC. This rearrangement joins TRBV5-4 to TRBJ2-5; TRBD2 matches at 9 bases. Per germline, CDR1 SGHNT and CDR2 YYREEE (reference sequence). The CDR3 is made up of 15 amino acids.

The J gene is TRBJ1-2, the V gene TRBV6-1; D is possibly TRBD1 (5 bases). The CDR3 spans 13 residues. Germline CDR1 MNHNS, CDR2 SASEGT. Trimming left V 8 bases short and J 6 bases short, with 16 bases between. CDR3 DNA: TGTGCCAGCCAGGACTGGGGGTCCGATGGCTACACCTTC. This codes for CASQDWGSDGYTF.

Ten or more counts support this clonotype. The J gene is TRBJ2-4, the V gene TRBV6-6, with D tentatively TRBD2 (6 bases). The V end lost 2 bases, the J end lost 2 bases, and 22 bases lay between the germline ends. There are 19 residues in the CDR3. Looked up from germline, CDR1 is MNHNY and CDR2 is SVGAGI (reference sequence). In DNA form, the CDR3 reads TGTGCCAGCAGTTACGGCGGATCGGGACTTCGATTCCCCAAAAACATTCAGTACTTC. Translated, it gives CASSYGGSGLRFPKNIQYF.

A note on this clonotype: No conserved phenylalanine or tryptophan is present at the end of the CDR3, so a read error is the likely explanation. This chain uses TRBV11-1 with TRBJ2-2, with 7 bases that match TRBD2. The length of the CDR3 is 16 residues. Trimming at V came to 5 bases and at J to 7 bases, leaving 13 bases not matched to a gene. Germline V lookup: CDR1 SGHAT, CDR2 FQDESV (reference sequence). The CDR3 nucleotides are TGTGCCAGCAGCCGAGGAGTTGGCGGGAGCGGCGGGGAGCTGTTTTCT. Its protein is CASSRGVGGSGGELFS.

Concerning this clonotype: One end of the junction fails to match germline, which may point to a read error. The chain uses TRBV29-1 and TRBJ2-1, with 7 bases matching TRBD1. CDR1 and CDR2 from the germline V gene are SQVTM and ANQGSEA. The CDR3 is 16 residues long. CDR3 DNA sequence: TGCAACGTTATAAAGGTCTGGGACAGTAGCTACAATGAGCAGTTCTTC. Encoded protein: CNVIKVWDSSYNEQFF.

The rearrangement joins TRBV5-4 to TRBJ1-1; D is undetermined. Germline-derived CDR1 and CDR2 are SGHNT and YYREEE (reference sequence). CDR3 length equals 12 residues. Trimming stripped 3 bases from V and 12 bases from J, with 15 bases between. Written as DNA, the CDR3 is TGTGCCAGCAGCTCATCGAACACTGAGACTTTCTTT. Amino acids: CASSSSNTETFF.

As to this clonotype: The junction and the germline gene differ at one end; a read error may be behind it. V and J are TRBV2 and TRBJ2-7; a weak D match, TRBD2 (5 bases). The CDR3 runs 12 residues. Per germline, CDR1 SNHLY and CDR2 FYNNEI. CDR3 residues: CPSSDAGYEQYF. As DNA, the CDR3 is TGTCCCAGCAGTGACGCGGGCTACGAGCAGTACTTC.

This clonotype turned up a few times. This chain uses TRBV12-3 or TRBV12-4 with TRBJ1-1; 7 positions agree with TRBD1. The CDR3 extends over 15 amino acids. The V and J ends lost 5 bases and 1 base, in that order; junction bases with no gene match: 7. CDR3 protein: CASSLEDRENTEAFF. CDR3 nucleotides: TGTGCCAGCAGTCTCGAAGACAGGGAGAACACTGAAGCTTTCTTT.

As to this clonotype: This sequence may be a read error, since a much larger clone differs from it by one base. J is TRBJ2-3 and V is TRBV6-1, with D unclear. From germline, CDR1 is MNHNS and CDR2 SASEGT. CDR3 size: 13 residues. V was shortened by 2 bases and J by 1 base, with 4 bases between the two germline ends. CDR3 sequence reads: CASSEPCTDTQYF. As DNA, the CDR3 is TGTGCCAGCAGTGAACCCTGCACAGATACGCAGTATTTT.

This clonotype is a singleton in its sample. J is TRBJ2-2 and V is TRBV4-1; perhaps TRBD1 as D (5 bases). The germline V gene encodes CDR1 MGHRA and CDR2 YSYEKL. This CDR3 contains 12 residues. The germline V and J ends were trimmed by 3 bases and 8 bases, with 7 bases remaining between them. The CDR3 here is CASSHQGGELFF. DNA of the CDR3: TGCGCCAGCAGCCATCAGGGAGGGGAGCTGTTTTTT.

This clonotype appeared a single time. At one end, the junction sequence differs from germline, possibly due to a read error. V is TRBV5-1 and J is TRBJ1-3, with unresolved D. This CDR3 has 16 residues. Germline V gives CDR1 SGHRS, CDR2 YFSETQ. Here the CDR3 DNA reads TGCGCCAGCAGCTTGTCGGAAGTCCTCTCTGGAAACACCATATATTTC. This translates into CASSLSEVLSGNTIYF.

The chain has TRBV5-4 and TRBJ2-5; TRBD2 is a possible D gene (6 bases). V lost 4 bases and J lost 7, with 23 bases in between. This CDR3 comprises 16 residues. The germline V gene has CDR1 SGHNT and CDR2 YYREEE (reference sequence). The CDR3 spells CASSATSWPNRGTQYF. The DNA for the CDR3 is TGTGCCAGCAGCGCAACTAGCTGGCCGAACCGTGGGACCCAGTACTTC. The full variable domain, rest sourced from reference TRBV5-4 and TRBJ2-5, is ETGVTQSPTHLIKTRGQQVTLRCSSQSGHNTVSWYQQALGQGPQFIFQYYREEENGRGNFPPRFSGLQFPNYSSELNVNALELDDSALYLCASSATSWPNRGTQYFGPGTRLLVL.

This clonotype was detected a few times. The chain couples TRBV12-3 or TRBV12-4 to TRBJ2-1; 13 bases map to TRBD2. The ends lost 3 bases at V and 5 bases at J; junction bases unmatched: 7. The CDR3 spans 17 residues. In nucleotides, the CDR3 is TGTGCCAGCAGTTTTATCCCGGGACTAGCGGGGAACAATGAGCAGTTCTTC. Translation: CASSFIPGLAGNNEQFF.

CDR3 DNA: TGTGCCAGGAGCGACCTAGAAGGGACAGACGAGCAGTACTTC. Amino acids: CARSDLEGTDEQYF. V and J are TRBV11-2 and TRBJ2-7; TRBD1 agrees at 7 bases. This CDR3 has 14 amino acids. Germline V gene sequence: CDR1 SGHAT, CDR2 FQNNGV. The V segment lost 9 bases and the J segment 5 bases; nucleotides outside the gene matches: 13. Together with reference TRBV11-2 and TRBJ2-7, the CDR3 gives the full variable domain: EAGVAQSPRYKIIEKRQSVAFWCNPISGHATLYWYQQILGQGPKLLIQFQNNGVVDDSQLPKDRFSAERLKGVDSTLKIQPAKLEDSAVYLCARSDLEGTDEQYFGPGTRLTVT.

This clonotype was counted only a few times. The chain uses TRBV6-6 and TRBJ1-6; the D is unclear. The V and J ends lost 8 bases and 10 bases respectively, with 15 bases between them. The CDR3 contains 13 residues. The germline V gene has CDR1 MNHNY and CDR2 SVGAGI (reference sequence). The CDR3 protein is CASHSGVHSPLHF. Here the CDR3 DNA reads TGTGCCAGCCATTCAGGTGTACACTCACCCCTCCACTTT.

This clonotype has at least ten counts. J is TRBJ2-7 and V is TRBV11-2; D is uncertain. CDR3 length: 14 residues. The V end lost 1 base, the J end lost 5 bases, and 12 bases lay between the germline ends. Germline lookup yields CDR1 SGHAT and CDR2 FQNNGV. CDR3 DNA sequence: TGTGCCAGCAGCTTAGGAACTTCCCCCCACGAGCAGTACTTC. Translated: CASSLGTSPHEQYF. Based on the CDR3 plus reference TRBV11-2 and TRBJ2-7, the full variable domain is EAGVAQSPRYKIIEKRQSVAFWCNPISGHATLYWYQQILGQGPKLLIQFQNNGVVDDSQLPKDRFSAERLKGVDSTLKIQPAKLEDSAVYLCASSLGTSPHEQYFGPGTRLTVT.

This clonotype occurred many times. The chain is built from TRBV12-3 or TRBV12-4 and TRBJ2-3; tentatively, D is TRBD2 (6 bases). The CDR3 runs 15 residues. V gave up 6 bases and J gave up 0 bases, with 13 bases separating them. Written as DNA, the CDR3 is TGTGCCAGCAGGAACGGGAGAAGGAGCACAGATACGCAGTATTTT. Protein product: CASRNGRRSTDTQYF.

This clonotype has a count of ten or more. The V and J genes are TRBV6-6 and TRBJ2-7, with a tentative D call TRBD1 (5 bases). The CDR3 runs to 11 residues. V was pared by 2 bases and J by 7 bases, with 6 bases between. Germline V gives CDR1 MNHNY, CDR2 SVGAGI (reference sequence). In nucleotides, the CDR3 is TGTGCCAGCAGTTACCAGGGTGAGCAGTACTTC. It specifies CASSYQGEQYF.

This clonotype was picked up one time. V is TRBV6-6 and J is TRBJ2-4, with 8 bases identical to TRBD2. J lost 0 bases, V lost 2 bases, and 12 bases had no gene match. The CDR3 extends over 19 amino acids. Germline CDR1 reads MNHNY; CDR2 reads SVGAGI (reference sequence). The CDR3 is CASSYPRGDPSLAKNIQYF. The CDR3 DNA reads as TGTGCCAGCAGTTACCCGCGGGGGGATCCATCACTAGCCAAAAACATTCAGTACTTC.